The 13 T cell receptor beta chains below all came from one sample that was sequenced in a study of cytomegalovirus exposure and HLA in healthy donors. This PCR relied on a set of 60 Vbeta primers and 13 Jbeta primers. Repertoires were generated with immunoSEQ multiplex PCR, while TCRdb's copy carries only in-frame clones and drops some. The sample has 100,000 to 150,000 clones, approximately 87% seen once; the top ten hold 20%. Sequencing was performed on PBMCs. All receptors derive from a young man in good health and CMV-seropositive.

The chain recombines TRBV6-1 with TRBJ1-1; 9 bases agree with TRBD1. Germline CDR1 is MNHNS and CDR2 is SASEGT. CDR3 size: 14 residues. The V and J ends lost 7 bases and 5 bases, in that order; junction bases with no gene match: 8. CDR3 region: CASKPDRGGTEAFF. DNA of the CDR3: TGTGCCAGCAAACCGGACAGGGGTGGGACTGAAGCTTTCTTT.

This chain uses TRBV5-1 with TRBJ1-2, with 12 bases fitting TRBD1. CDR1 and CDR2 (germline): SGHRS, YFSETQ. The CDR3 is made up of 14 amino acids. The junction had 3 bases not matched to a gene; V was cut back by 1 base and J by 8 bases. The CDR3 reads CASSLYGTGGGYTF. The DNA for the CDR3 is TGCGCCAGCAGCTTGTACGGGACAGGGGGCGGCTACACCTTC.

The rearrangement links TRBV2 to TRBJ2-1; 14 bases are a match to TRBD2. The CDR3 is 18 amino acids. After removal of 4 bases from V and 5 bases from J, the junction contained 10 bases not matched to a gene. CDR1 and CDR2 (germline): SNHLY, FYNNEI. The chain's CDR3 is CASSVTGLAGVLDNEQFF. DNA of the CDR3: TGTGCCAGCAGTGTAACGGGACTAGCGGGGGTCCTAGACAATGAGCAGTTCTTC. The full variable domain, completed using reference TRBV2 and TRBJ2-1, is EPEVTQTPSHQVTQMGQEVILRCVPISNHLYFYWYRQILGQKVEFLVSFYNNEISEKSEIFDDQFSVERPDGSNFTLKIRSTKLEDSAMYFCASSVTGLAGVLDNEQFFGPGTRLTVL.

This clone was seen only a few times. V usage is TRBV4-1 and J usage is TRBJ1-1; D unresolved. V was pared by 2 bases and J by 7 bases, with 17 bases between. The CDR3 spans 15 residues. The germline V gene encodes CDR1 MGHRA and CDR2 YSYEKL. The CDR3 DNA follows: TGCGCCAGCAGCCAACGGGCTTTCGGAGCGGATGAAGCTTTCTTT. Amino acids: CASSQRAFGADEAFF.

V and J are TRBV11-2 and TRBJ2-3, with D perhaps matching TRBD2 (7 bases). Germline CDR1 and CDR2: SGHAT and FQNNGV. Deletions cut 7 bases from V and 5 bases from J, with 13 bases between. The CDR3 covers 13 residues. CDR3 region: CASNRGAKDTQYF. DNA of the CDR3: TGTGCCAGCAACCGGGGGGCTAAAGATACGCAGTATTTT.

The chain is built from TRBV11-1 and TRBJ2-7; D remains ambiguous. In germline, CDR1 is SGHAT, CDR2 FQDESV (reference sequence). Trimming cost V 5 bases and J 5 bases, with 19 bases left between them. This CDR3 region has 15 residues. CDR3 sequence reads: CASSPIGAIRHEQYF. CDR3 nucleotides: TGTGCCAGCAGCCCCATCGGAGCTATTAGGCACGAGCAGTACTTC.

Remarks on this clone: Other DNA sequences in the same sample also yield this CDR3. J is TRBJ2-3 and V is TRBV6-4; TRBD2 agrees at 8 bases. Losses at the gene ends were 2 bases for V and 2 bases for J; bases not matched to a gene: 3. This CDR3 is 15 amino acids long. Germline CDR1 reads MRHNA; CDR2 reads SNTAGT. The CDR3 DNA reads TGTGCCAGCAGTGACGTAGCGGGGTCCACAGATACGCAGTATTTT. Translating gives CASSDVAGSTDTQYF.

The J gene is TRBJ2-5, the V gene TRBV10-3; D possibly corresponds to TRBD1 (6 bases). Germline CDR1 and CDR2: ENHRY and SYGVKD. V lost 10 bases and J 1 base, leaving 10 bases between the germline ends. The CDR3 has 12 amino acids. CDR3 sequence: CATRQAQETQYF. The CDR3 DNA reads as TGTGCCACCCGACAGGCCCAAGAGACCCAGTACTTC.

The chain combines TRBV5-6 with TRBJ1-2; 7 bases align to TRBD1. V trimming: 2 bases; J trimming: 8 bases; junction bases outside the gene matches: 3. The CDR3 totals 12 residues. In germline, CDR1 is SGHDT, CDR2 YYEEEE. CDR3 amino acids: CASSFDRVGYTF. The DNA of the CDR3 is TGTGCCAGCAGCTTTGACAGGGTCGGCTACACCTTC.

On this clone: The sample carries other DNA sequences with the same CDR3. CDR3 loop: CASSLEATSNQPQHF. CDR3 nucleotides: TGTGCCAGCAGCTTAGAGGCGACAAGCAATCAGCCCCAGCATTTT. V gene TRBV11-2 combines with J gene TRBJ1-5; D gene uncertain. The CDR3 totals 15 residues. Per the germline V gene, CDR1 is SGHAT and CDR2 is FQNNGV. The V end lost 0 bases, the J end lost 1 base, and 7 bases lay between the germline ends.

About this clone itself: Other DNA sequences of this sample code for an identical CDR3. V usage is TRBV30 and J usage is TRBJ1-6; weak D call: TRBD1 (6 bases). CDR1 and CDR2 (germline): GTSNPN, SVGIG (reference sequence). The ends were cut back, 1 base at V and 7 bases at J, with 8 bases in the middle. This CDR3 is 13 amino acids long. CDR3 region: CAWSGTGNSPLHF. CDR3 coding DNA: TGTGCCTGGAGTGGAACAGGGAATTCACCCCTCCACTTT.

This clone was seen once. The same CDR3 arises from other DNA sequences in this sample as well. The rearrangement links TRBV29-1 to TRBJ1-1; D is ambiguous. V dropped 2 bases and J dropped 3 bases, with 4 bases sitting between them. The germline V gene has CDR1 SQVTM and CDR2 ANQGSEA. This CDR3 has 11 amino acids. Here the CDR3 DNA reads TGCAGCGTTGAATCGGACACTGAAGCTTTCTTT. It codes for CSVESDTEAFF.

V and J are TRBV19 and TRBJ2-7; a weak D match, TRBD2 (5 bases). V gave up 3 bases and J gave up 4 bases, with 7 bases separating them. The CDR3 consists of 12 residues. CDR1 and CDR2 from the germline V gene are LNHDA and SQIVND (reference sequence). In DNA, the CDR3 is TGTGCCAGTAGTATGAGCGGTTACGAGCAGTACTTC. It is translated as CASSMSGYEQYF.